The 21 T cell receptor beta chains below were found in one sample sequenced in a study of Graves' ophthalmopathy and Graves' hyperthyroidism. Amplification of TCR beta CDR3 regions used RNA transcripts. After a first-round RT-PCR with HTBI primers, a second-round multiplex PCR was run. From the multiplex PCR reads, TCRdb called clonotypes with MiXCR, one entry per CDR3 protein. The profile shows around 670,000 distinct CDR3 sequences, 40% of them singletons. The sequenced material came from peripheral blood. Source of these receptors: an adult man with Graves' ophthalmopathy.

The table lists this clonotype with a few counts. V gene TRBV9 combines with J gene TRBJ1-1, with 9 bases matching TRBD1. With V trimmed by 3 bases and J by 4 bases, 16 bases remained unmatched. The CDR3 length is 18 residues. Germline V gives CDR1 SGDLS, CDR2 YYNGEE. The CDR3 DNA is TGTGCCAGCAGCGGGGGGCGGACAGGGGAGGTTTATCGCACTGAAGCTTTCTTT. Translating gives CASSGGRTGEVYRTEAFF.

This chain uses TRBV2 with TRBJ2-7, with TRBD1 matching over 9 bases. Germline CDR1 SNHLY, CDR2 FYNNEI. The junction had 6 bases not matched to a gene; V was cut back by 5 bases and J by 4 bases. This CDR3 has 14 amino acids. The CDR3 sequence is CASSPWDRVYEQYF. As DNA, the CDR3 is TGTGCCAGCAGTCCCTGGGACAGGGTTTACGAGCAGTACTTC.

V usage is TRBV7-9 and J usage is TRBJ2-1; 12 bases map to TRBD2. J lost 10 bases, V lost 1 base, and 5 bases had no gene match. CDR1 is SEHNR, CDR2 FQNEAQ, per germline (reference sequence). The CDR3 runs to 15 residues. CDR3 residues: CASSLGLAGGQEQFF. Here the CDR3 DNA reads TGTGCCAGCAGCTTAGGTCTAGCGGGAGGGCAGGAGCAGTTCTTC.

The chain combines TRBV19 with TRBJ2-2, with D possibly TRBD1 on 6 matching bases. CDR3 length equals 16 residues. Germline V gene sequence: CDR1 LNHDA, CDR2 SQIVND (reference sequence). V shed 2 bases and J shed 1 base, with 11 bases lying between them. The CDR3 sequence: CASSISRGLNTGELFF. The CDR3 DNA reads TGTGCCAGTAGTATATCCAGGGGATTGAACACCGGGGAGCTGTTTTTT.

This chain links TRBV7-9 with TRBJ1-5; D gene ambiguous. V was pared by 1 base and J by 5 bases, with 6 bases between. There are 13 residues in the CDR3. The germline CDR1 and CDR2 sequences are SEHNR and FQNEAQ (reference sequence). The CDR3 DNA reads TGTGCCAGCAGCTTAGGTAATTATCAGCCCCAGCATTTT. Amino acids: CASSLGNYQPQHF.

This clonotype has just a few counts. The CDR3: CASSSNEGLGYTF. In DNA form, the CDR3 reads TGTGCCAGCAGCTCTAACGAAGGTTTGGGCTACACCTTC. The chain employs TRBV7-9 and TRBJ1-2; D not certain. CDR1 and CDR2 from the germline V gene are SEHNR and FQNEAQ (reference sequence). The CDR3 covers 13 residues. V lost 4 bases and J 8 bases, leaving 14 bases between the germline ends.

This clonotype was observed at least ten times. The V gene is TRBV11-2, the J gene TRBJ1-3, with TRBD1 matching over 8 bases. Germline loops: CDR1 SGHAT, CDR2 FQNNGV. Losses at the gene ends were 5 bases for V and 7 bases for J; bases not matched to a gene: 7. The CDR3 has 14 amino acids. The CDR3 reads CASSADRVRNTIYF. CDR3 DNA sequence: TGTGCCAGCAGCGCGGACAGGGTCCGGAACACCATATATTTT.

The chain employs TRBV25-1 and TRBJ1-2; D unresolved. The CDR3 runs 14 residues. CDR1 is MGHDK, CDR2 SYGVNS, per germline. V shed 3 bases and J shed 0 bases, with 8 bases lying between them. CDR3 loop: CASSDRGANYGYTF. The CDR3 nucleotides are TGTGCCAGCAGTGACCGAGGCGCTAACTATGGCTACACCTTC.

This clonotype has a handful of counts. This sequence joins TRBV25-1 and TRBJ1-4; D perhaps matches TRBD1 (5 bases). Per the germline V gene, CDR1 is MGHDK and CDR2 is SYGVNS. The CDR3 loop spans 14 amino acids. The V end lost 5 bases, the J end lost 8 bases, and 15 bases lay between the germline ends. CDR3 sequence (DNA): TGTGCCAGCAGTTTATCAGGACGGGGCGAAAAACTGTTTTTT. Translating it yields CASSLSGRGEKLFF.

The chain carries TRBV12-3 or TRBV12-4 and TRBJ1-5; 7 bases line up with TRBD1. CDR3 size: 16 residues. After removal of 0 bases from V and 2 bases from J, the junction contained 4 bases not matched to a gene. The CDR3 nucleotides are TGTGCCAGCAGTTTAGCGTGGACAGGACGCAATCAGCCCCAGCATTTT. As protein: CASSLAWTGRNQPQHF.

V and J are TRBV25-1 and TRBJ1-2, with a possible D match to TRBD1 (6 bases). V was trimmed by 3 bases and J by 8 bases, leaving 16 bases between them. Germline CDR1 and CDR2: MGHDK and SYGVNS. The CDR3 contains 14 residues. The DNA of the CDR3 is TGTGCCAGCAGTGATAGTGCCGGGGGCGGGGGCTACACCTTC. Residues: CASSDSAGGGGYTF.

The table lists this clonotype with many counts. The CDR3 here is CASSPGTANNYGYTF. CDR3 nucleotide sequence: TGTGCCAGCAGCCCTGGGACAGCAAATAACTATGGCTACACCTTC. The chain recombines TRBV7-9 with TRBJ1-2; 7 nucleotides line up with TRBD1. The CDR3 length is 15 residues. V was clipped by 5 bases and J by 1 base; unmatched bases: 7. Germline V gene data show CDR1 as SEHNR and CDR2 as FQNEAQ (reference sequence).

The V gene is TRBV7-3, the J gene TRBJ2-7, with TRBD1 as a possible D gene (6 bases). The germline V gene has CDR1 SGHTA and CDR2 FQGTGA. This CDR3 contains 14 residues. V shed 3 bases and J shed 2 bases, with 11 bases lying between them. CDR3 protein: CASSFLPGAYEQYF. Written as DNA, the CDR3 is TGTGCCAGCAGCTTCCTCCCAGGGGCCTACGAGCAGTACTTC.

This clonotype was seen more than once but under ten times. The chain recombines TRBV7-9 with TRBJ2-7; D tentatively fits TRBD1 or TRBD2 (5 bases each). V dropped 5 bases and J dropped 6 bases, with 11 bases sitting between them. The CDR3 is 12 amino acids. Germline CDR1 SEHNR, CDR2 FQNEAQ (reference sequence). The DNA for the CDR3 is TGTGCCAGCAGCGCTTGGGACGGCGAGCAGTACTTC. It codes for CASSAWDGEQYF.

As to this clonotype: A much more abundant neighbour one base away suggests this may be a read error. CDR3 bases: TGTGCCACCAGTTCCACCCACAGGGCCTACGAGCAGTACTTC. This encodes CATSSTHRAYEQYF. The V gene is TRBV24-1, the J gene TRBJ2-7; D is possibly TRBD1 (6 bases). Germline V gene sequence: CDR1 KGHDR, CDR2 SFDVKD. V was pared by 6 bases and J by 2 bases, with 13 bases between. The CDR3 has 14 residues.

The chain recombines TRBV6-6 with TRBJ2-5, with unresolved D. This CDR3 region has 14 residues. Trimming pared 0 bases from V and 2 bases from J, leaving 7 bases between. Germline V gives CDR1 MNHNY, CDR2 SVGAGI (reference sequence). Here the CDR3 reads CASSYSSAQETQYF. The CDR3 DNA reads TGTGCCAGCAGTTACTCGTCAGCACAAGAGACCCAGTACTTC.

Note on this clonotype: A much more abundant neighbour one base away suggests this may be a read error. The chain is built from TRBV29-1 and TRBJ1-2; TRBD1 is a possible D gene (5 bases). Germline assignment: CDR1 SQVTM and CDR2 ANQGSEA. The V gene lost 0 bases and the J gene lost 6 bases, with 20 bases spanning the gap. The CDR3 length is 16 residues. DNA of the CDR3: TGCAGCGTTGAAGAGGGGGAGACTATAGTGGTCGATGGCTACACCTTC. This sequence encodes CSVEEGETIVVDGYTF. Combining the CDR3 with reference TRBV29-1 and TRBJ1-2 gives the whole variable domain SAVISQKPSRDICQRGTSLTIQCQVDSQVTMMFWYRQQPGQSLTLIATANQGSEATYESGFVIDKFPISRPNLTFSTLTVSNMSPEDSSIYLCSVEEGETIVVDGYTFGSGTRLTVV.

On this clonotype: One end of the junction does not line up with germline, which may come from a read error. The chain carries TRBV10-3 and TRBJ1-1; D gene unclear. CDR1 and CDR2 from the germline V gene are ENHRY and SYGVKD. This CDR3 has 14 residues. The CDR3 nucleotides read TGTGCCAGCAGTTACCAACAAGGGAACACTGAAGCTTTCTTT. This codes for CASSYQQGNTEAFF.

The chain has TRBV20-1 and TRBJ2-7, with 12 bases matching TRBD2. The V gene end was trimmed by 6 bases and the J gene end by 3 bases; junction bases not matched to a gene: 6. The CDR3 has 14 residues. From germline, CDR1 is DFQATT and CDR2 SNEGSKA (reference sequence). The CDR3 region is CSASLAGGLYEQYF. Here the CDR3 DNA reads TGCAGTGCGTCACTAGCGGGAGGCCTCTACGAGCAGTACTTC.

This clonotype was picked up many times. V gene TRBV29-1 combines with J gene TRBJ2-7; either TRBD1 or TRBD2 may supply D (5 bases each). This CDR3 spans 14 amino acids. V shed 2 bases and J shed 4 bases, with 15 bases lying between them. Per the germline V gene, CDR1 is SQVTM and CDR2 is ANQGSEA. CDR3 protein: CSVERDRGGYEQYF. CDR3 sequence (DNA): TGCAGCGTTGAAAGGGACCGCGGAGGATACGAGCAGTACTTC.

In this sample, this clonotype turned up a few times. The gene calls are TRBV10-3 and TRBJ1-5; 10 bases line up with TRBD1. CDR1 and CDR2 from the germline V gene are ENHRY and SYGVKD. Trimming removed 2 bases from V and 2 bases from J; junction bases left unmatched: 6. The CDR3 has 17 amino acids. CDR3 in amino acids: CAISEALTGGRNQPQHF. The CDR3 DNA sequence: TGTGCCATCAGTGAGGCCCTGACAGGGGGCCGCAATCAGCCCCAGCATTTT.